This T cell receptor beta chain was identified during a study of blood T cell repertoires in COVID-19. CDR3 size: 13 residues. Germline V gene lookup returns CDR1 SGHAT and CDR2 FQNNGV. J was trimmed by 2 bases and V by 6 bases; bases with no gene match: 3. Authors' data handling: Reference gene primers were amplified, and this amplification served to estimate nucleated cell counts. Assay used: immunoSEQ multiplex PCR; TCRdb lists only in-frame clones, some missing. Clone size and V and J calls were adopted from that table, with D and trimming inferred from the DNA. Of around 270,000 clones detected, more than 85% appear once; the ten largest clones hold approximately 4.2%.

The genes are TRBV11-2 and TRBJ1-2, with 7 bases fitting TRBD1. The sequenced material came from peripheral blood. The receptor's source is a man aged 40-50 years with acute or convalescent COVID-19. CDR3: CASRETGNYGYTF. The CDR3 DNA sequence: TGTGCCAGCAGGGAGACAGGGAACTATGGCTACACCTTC.